This T cell receptor (beta chain) was captured by sequencing in a study of T-cell memory formation after mild COVID-19. Turning to the study itself: TCR clusters were largely donor specific. Findings and caveats of the study: Certain responding clones were present in pre-infection memory, suggesting participation of cross-reactive memory. Clones contracting day 15 to 85 were balanced CD4/CD8; later expanders leaned CD4+.

Remarks on this clonotype: Its matching antigen is unknown.

Researchers used 5'RACE with constant-segment primers to make TCR alpha and TCR beta cDNA libraries that carry sample barcodes and UMIs. TCRdb re-derived calls from the 5' RACE reads in MiXCR, one entry per CDR3 protein. The sample shows hundreds of thousands of distinct CDR3 sequences, approximately 27% of them seen only once. The receptor comes from an adult woman who had mild COVID-19 (a few samples of this study predate the infection). Cell type and time point are not known. The sequenced sample was PBMCs or a T cell subset sorted from them (not recorded which).

The CDR3 reads CASSQLNTGAKNIQYF. The CDR3 region has the DNA TGCGCCAGCAGCCAGCTCAATACAGGAGCCAAAAACATTCAGTACTTC. The rearrangement joins TRBV4-1 to TRBJ2-4, with a tentative D call TRBD1 (5 bases). The germline V gene has CDR1 MGHRA and CDR2 YSYEKL. The CDR3 covers 16 residues. V shed 3 bases and J shed 0 bases, with 12 bases lying between them.